Following are 21 T cell receptor beta chains from one sample sequenced in a study of T cell changes during pregnancy in multiple sclerosis. Libraries were prepared by immunoSEQ multiplex PCR; TCRdb keeps only in-frame clonotypes and omits some of them. The table records 40,000 to 45,000 clones, 89% of them present only once. The sample consisted of CD4+ T cells from peripheral blood mononuclear cells, taken in the first trimester of pregnancy. Source of these receptors: a female donor with multiple sclerosis, enrolled in a pregnancy study.

The chain uses TRBV10-3 and TRBJ1-1; TRBD1 matches at 9 bases. After removal of 2 bases from V and 1 base from J, the junction contained 5 bases not matched to a gene. The CDR3 length is 16 residues. The germline gives CDR1 ENHRY, CDR2 SYGVKD. CDR3 residues: CAISEKQGASNTEAFF. The DNA of the CDR3 is TGTGCCATCAGTGAGAAACAGGGGGCTTCGAACACTGAAGCTTTCTTT.

This chain connects TRBV5-1 to TRBJ1-1; D not resolved. This CDR3 spans 14 amino acids. CDR1 is SGHRS, CDR2 YFSETQ, per germline. The V end was cut by 0 bases, the J end by 1 base, with 7 bases between. The CDR3, as DNA: TGCGCCAGCAGCTTGGGACACCAGAACACTGAAGCTTTCTTT. It encodes CASSLGHQNTEAFF.

V is TRBV5-1 and J is TRBJ2-1, with 10 bases fitting TRBD2. The CDR3 runs to 16 residues. V was clipped by 7 bases and J by 0 bases; unmatched bases: 7. Germline V gives CDR1 SGHRS, CDR2 YFSETQ. CDR3 nucleotide sequence: TGCGCCAGCTTCCGGACTAGCGGTCTCTCCTACAATGAGCAGTTCTTC. Translated: CASFRTSGLSYNEQFF.

In its sample, this clone was seen once. The chain couples TRBV29-1 to TRBJ2-5, with TRBD2 identical over 16 bases. Germline CDR1 is SQVTM and CDR2 is ANQGSEA. The CDR3 length is 16 residues. V shed 6 bases, J shed 2 bases, and the junction held 6 bases outside the gene matches. Here the CDR3 DNA reads TGCAGCGTGGAGGGACTAGCGGGAGGGGAGCAAGAGACCCAGTACTTC. Its translation is CSVEGLAGGEQETQYF.

The V call is TRBV19, the J call TRBJ1-5; TRBD1 matches at 9 bases. Germline trimming cut 3 bases from V and 2 bases from J; bases unmatched to any gene: 5. Per germline, CDR1 LNHDA and CDR2 SQIVND (reference sequence). The CDR3 loop spans 16 amino acids. For the CDR3, the DNA is TGTGCCAGTAGTATGGACAGGGGTCGAGGCAATCAGCCCCAGCATTTT. Its translation is CASSMDRGRGNQPQHF.

J is TRBJ2-1 and V is TRBV5-1, with 9 bases aligning to TRBD2. Germline CDR1 is SGHRS and CDR2 is YFSETQ. The J segment lost 3 bases and the V segment lost 3 bases, leaving 4 bases of the junction unmatched. This CDR3 spans 15 amino acids. Here the CDR3 DNA reads TGCGCCAGCAGCTCCGGGACTAGCTTCTACAATGAGCAGTTCTTC. Its translation: CASSSGTSFYNEQFF. Based on the CDR3 plus reference TRBV5-1 and TRBJ2-1, the full variable domain is KAGVTQTPRYLIKTRGQQVTLSCSPISGHRSVSWYQQTPGQGLQFLFEYFSETQRNKGNFPGRFSGRQFSNSRSEMNVSTLELGDSALYLCASSSGTSFYNEQFFGPGTRLTVL.

The J gene is TRBJ2-1, the V gene TRBV14, with 13 bases that match TRBD2. With V trimmed by 1 base and J by 8 bases, 14 bases remained unmatched. Germline V gene data show CDR1 as SGHDN and CDR2 as FVKESK. This CDR3 is 19 amino acids long. CDR3 sequence reads: CASSQVNFGTSGKLDEQFF. In DNA form, the CDR3 reads TGTGCCAGCAGCCAAGTGAACTTTGGGACTAGCGGGAAGCTTGATGAGCAGTTCTTC.

This chain links TRBV10-3 with TRBJ2-7; D is unclear. Per the germline V gene, CDR1 is ENHRY and CDR2 is SYGVKD. This CDR3 has 12 residues. Trimming took 4 bases from V and 3 from J, leaving 7 bases between them. CDR3 nucleotide sequence: TGTGCCATCAGTGGAGTAGACTACGAGCAGTACTTC. Its protein product is CAISGVDYEQYF.

V and J are TRBV7-2 and TRBJ2-5; 8 bases line up with TRBD2. The CDR3 runs to 16 residues. Trimming at V came to 5 bases and at J to 5 bases, leaving 13 bases not matched to a gene. CDR1 SGHTA and CDR2 FQGNSA come from the germline V gene. CDR3 protein: CASSGIAGTPSETQYF. CDR3 nucleotide sequence: TGTGCCAGCAGCGGTATAGCGGGAACCCCATCGGAGACCCAGTACTTC.

This chain joins TRBV19 and TRBJ2-5; D is possibly TRBD1 (5 bases). Germline CDR1 reads LNHDA; CDR2 reads SQIVND (reference sequence). The CDR3 is 13 amino acids. V was clipped by 7 bases and J by 5 bases, with 14 bases between them. This chain's CDR3 is CASICRVRETQYF. DNA for the CDR3: TGTGCCAGTATTTGCAGGGTTAGGGAGACCCAGTACTTC.

This rearrangement joins TRBV30 to TRBJ2-7; 8 positions agree with TRBD2. The CDR3 spans 14 residues. With V trimmed by 3 bases and J by 7 bases, 11 bases remained unmatched. CDR1 and CDR2 (germline): GTSNPN, SVGIG (reference sequence). This chain's CDR3 is CAWRVLREAGEQYF. The CDR3 DNA sequence: TGTGCCTGGAGGGTATTGCGGGAGGCTGGGGAGCAGTACTTC.

J is TRBJ1-5 and V is TRBV5-1; D remains unclear. Trimming removed 0 bases from V and 3 bases from J, with 10 bases in between. The germline CDR1 and CDR2 sequences are SGHRS and YFSETQ. The length of the CDR3 is 15 residues. CDR3 in DNA: TGCGCCAGCAGCTTGGACGGGGTCGACAATCAGCCCCAGCATTTT. Protein product: CASSLDGVDNQPQHF.

This chain uses TRBV6-6 with TRBJ2-5, with TRBD2 as a possible D gene (7 bases). V lost 6 bases and J lost 7, with 18 bases in between. The CDR3 extends over 14 amino acids. Looked up from germline, CDR1 is MNHNY and CDR2 is SVGAGI (reference sequence). CDR3 coding DNA: TGTGCCAGCAGGTGGACTAGGGAAGGGGGGACCCAGTACTTC. This codes for CASRWTREGGTQYF.

The genes are TRBV7-8 and TRBJ2-7, with a tentative D call TRBD2 (6 bases). V was trimmed by 2 bases and J by 2 bases, leaving 16 bases between them. CDR1 is SGHVS, CDR2 FQNEAQ, per germline. This CDR3 comprises 16 residues. The CDR3 loop reads CASSLFLPGDTYEQYF. In DNA, the CDR3 is TGTGCCAGCAGCTTATTCTTGCCGGGAGACACCTACGAGCAGTACTTC.

The chain combines TRBV29-1 with TRBJ2-1, with TRBD2 identical over 13 bases. J gave up 4 bases and V 7 bases, and 4 bases lay outside the gene matches. CDR1 and CDR2 from the germline V gene are SQVTM and ANQGSEA. CDR3 size: 14 residues. CDR3 sequence: CSAPGLAGYNEQFF. The CDR3 DNA sequence: TGCAGCGCCCCGGGACTAGCGGGATACAATGAGCAGTTCTTC.

The chain carries TRBV10-3 and TRBJ1-2; D is unclear. The V end lost 3 bases, the J end lost 8 bases, and 10 bases lay between the germline ends. The CDR3 contains 12 residues. The germline CDR1 and CDR2 sequences are ENHRY and SYGVKD. The CDR3 loop is CAISDPGGGYTF. In DNA, the CDR3 is TGTGCCATCAGTGACCCCGGCGGGGGCTACACCTTC.

This chain connects TRBV6-6 to TRBJ2-7; 9 bases are shared with TRBD2. The germline gives CDR1 MNHNY, CDR2 SVGAGI (reference sequence). The ends lost 6 bases at V and 3 bases at J; junction bases unmatched: 6. The CDR3 covers 14 residues. The CDR3 spells CASSMTSGNYEQYF. CDR3 sequence (DNA): TGTGCCAGCAGCATGACTAGCGGAAACTACGAGCAGTACTTC.

V gene TRBV14 combines with J gene TRBJ2-7, with 13 bases fitting TRBD2. Germline-derived CDR1 and CDR2 are SGHDN and FVKESK. Losses at the gene ends were 4 bases for V and 4 bases for J; bases not matched to a gene: 7. The CDR3 totals 16 residues. CDR3 amino acids: CASSRLTSGGKYEQYF. In DNA, the CDR3 is TGTGCCAGCAGCCGCCTGACTAGCGGGGGGAAATACGAGCAGTACTTC. Supplemented by reference TRBV14 and TRBJ2-7, the full variable domain reads EAGVTQFPSHSVIEKGQTVTLRCDPISGHDNLYWYRRVMGKEIKFLLHFVKESKQDESGMPNNRFLAERTGGTYSTLKVQPAELEDSGVYFCASSRLTSGGKYEQYFGPGTRLTVT.

This chain connects TRBV6-1 to TRBJ1-5, with D possibly TRBD1 on 5 matching bases. V dropped 7 bases and J dropped 3 bases, with 10 bases sitting between them. CDR1 MNHNS and CDR2 SASEGT come from the germline V gene. The CDR3 length is 13 residues. The CDR3 reads CASTQGYNQPQHF. The CDR3 region has the DNA TGTGCCAGCACGCAGGGTTACAATCAGCCCCAGCATTTT.

CDR3 sequence (DNA): TGTGCCAGCAGCTTGCGGGGGCTAGCGGGAGCTAACACAGATACGCAGTATTTT. This codes for CASSLRGLAGANTDTQYF. This rearrangement joins TRBV5-5 to TRBJ2-3; 10 positions agree with TRBD2. Unmatched junction bases numbered 10, after V lost 1 base and J lost 2 bases. This CDR3 has 18 amino acids. Germline V gives CDR1 SGHKS, CDR2 YYEKEE (reference sequence).

The chain has TRBV18 and TRBJ2-1; 10 nucleotides match TRBD1. The germline CDR1 and CDR2 sequences are KGHSH and LQKENI. The ends lost 3 bases at V and 2 bases at J; junction bases unmatched: 4. The CDR3 runs to 16 residues. Here the CDR3 reads CASSPMDRGAYNEQFF. The CDR3 DNA sequence: TGTGCCAGCTCACCCATGGACAGGGGGGCCTACAATGAGCAGTTCTTC.